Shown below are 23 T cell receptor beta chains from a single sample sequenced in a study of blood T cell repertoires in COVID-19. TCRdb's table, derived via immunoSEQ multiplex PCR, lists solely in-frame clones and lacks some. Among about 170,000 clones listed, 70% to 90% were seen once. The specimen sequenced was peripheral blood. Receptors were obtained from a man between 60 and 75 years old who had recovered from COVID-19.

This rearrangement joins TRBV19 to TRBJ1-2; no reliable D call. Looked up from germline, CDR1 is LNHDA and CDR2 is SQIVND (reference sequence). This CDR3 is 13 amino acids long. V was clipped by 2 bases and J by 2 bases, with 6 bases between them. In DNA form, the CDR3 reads TGTGCCAGTAGTATAACGGAGAACTATGGCTACACCTTC. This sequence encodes CASSITENYGYTF.

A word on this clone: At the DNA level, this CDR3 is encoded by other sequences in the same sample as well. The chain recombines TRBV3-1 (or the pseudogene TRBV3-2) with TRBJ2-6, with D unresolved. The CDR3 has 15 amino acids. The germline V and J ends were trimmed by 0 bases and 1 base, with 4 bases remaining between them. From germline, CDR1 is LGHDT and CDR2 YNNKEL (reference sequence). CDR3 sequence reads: CASSQDSSGANVLTF. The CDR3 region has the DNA TGTGCCAGCAGCCAAGATAGTTCTGGGGCCAACGTCCTGACTTTC.

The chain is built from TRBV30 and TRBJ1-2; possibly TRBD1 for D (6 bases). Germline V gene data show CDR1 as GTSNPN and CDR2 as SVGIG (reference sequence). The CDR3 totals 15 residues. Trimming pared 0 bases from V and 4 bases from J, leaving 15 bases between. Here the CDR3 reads CAWSVGAGLLYGYTF. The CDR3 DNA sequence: TGTGCCTGGAGTGTGGGGGCAGGGCTCCTCTATGGCTACACCTTC.

CDR3 in amino acids: CASKGLAGAGELFF. The CDR3 DNA reads TGTGCCAGCAAGGGCCTAGCGGGGGCCGGGGAGCTGTTTTTT. The rearrangement links TRBV2 to TRBJ2-2; 10 bases match TRBD2. Germline CDR1 reads SNHLY; CDR2 reads FYNNEI. After removal of 7 bases from V and 6 bases from J, the junction contained 5 bases not matched to a gene. CDR3 size: 14 residues.

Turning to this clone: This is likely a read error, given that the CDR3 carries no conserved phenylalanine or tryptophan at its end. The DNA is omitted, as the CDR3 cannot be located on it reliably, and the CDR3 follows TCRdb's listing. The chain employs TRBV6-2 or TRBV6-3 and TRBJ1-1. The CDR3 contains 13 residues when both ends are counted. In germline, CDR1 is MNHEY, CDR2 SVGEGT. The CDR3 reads CASSYSLLEVISV.

CDR3 bases: TGTGCCATCAGTGAGTCGGGGGCGGCGAACACCGGGGAGCTGTTTTTT. It codes for CAISESGAANTGELFF. The chain couples TRBV10-3 to TRBJ2-2; weak D call: TRBD1 (6 bases). The CDR3 totals 16 residues. Trimming took off 0 bases at V and 0 bases at J, with 8 bases between the two ends. The V gene's germline CDR1 is ENHRY and CDR2 SYGVKD.

The CDR3 protein is CASSLKGAENEQFF. The CDR3 coding sequence is TGTGCCAGCAGCTTAAAGGGGGCGGAAAATGAGCAGTTCTTC. The chain uses TRBV7-3 and TRBJ2-1; 7 nucleotides match TRBD1. Germline lookup yields CDR1 SGHTA and CDR2 FQGTGA. This CDR3 spans 14 amino acids. The ends lost 1 base at V and 7 bases at J; junction bases unmatched: 4. The full variable domain, its missing parts supplied by reference TRBV7-3 and TRBJ2-1, is GAGVSQTPSNKVTEKGKYVELRCDPISGHTALYWYRQSLGQGPEFLIYFQGTGAADDSGLPNDRFFAVRPEGSVSTLKIQRTERGDSAVYLCASSLKGAENEQFFGPGTRLTVL.

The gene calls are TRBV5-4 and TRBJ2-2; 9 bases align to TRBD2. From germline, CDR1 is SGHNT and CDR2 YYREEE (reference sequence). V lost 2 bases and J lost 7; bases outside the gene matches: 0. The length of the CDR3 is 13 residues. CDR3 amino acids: CASSLLAGGELFF. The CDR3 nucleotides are TGTGCCAGCAGCTTACTAGCGGGCGGGGAGCTGTTTTTT.

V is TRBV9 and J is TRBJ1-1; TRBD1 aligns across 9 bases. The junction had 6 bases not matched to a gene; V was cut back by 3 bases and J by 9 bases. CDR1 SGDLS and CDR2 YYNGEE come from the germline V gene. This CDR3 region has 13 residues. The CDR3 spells CASSAGQGLQAFF. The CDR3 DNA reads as TGTGCCAGCAGCGCCGGACAGGGGCTTCAAGCTTTCTTT.

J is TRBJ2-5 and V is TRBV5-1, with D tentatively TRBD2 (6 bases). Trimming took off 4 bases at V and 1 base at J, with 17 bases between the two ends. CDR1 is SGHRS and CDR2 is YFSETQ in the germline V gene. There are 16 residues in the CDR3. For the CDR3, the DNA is TGCGCCAGCAGCCGTGGACTAAATCCGTTCCAAGAGACCCAGTACTTC. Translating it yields CASSRGLNPFQETQYF.

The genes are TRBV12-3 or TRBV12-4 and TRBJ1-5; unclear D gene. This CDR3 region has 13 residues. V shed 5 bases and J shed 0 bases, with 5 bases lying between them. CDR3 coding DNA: TGTGCCAGCAGTCGGGATAGCAATCAGCCCCAGCATTTT. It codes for CASSRDSNQPQHF.

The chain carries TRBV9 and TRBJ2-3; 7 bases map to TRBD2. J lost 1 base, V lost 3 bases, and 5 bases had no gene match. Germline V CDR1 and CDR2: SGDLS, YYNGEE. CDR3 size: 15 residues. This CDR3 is CASSGPGLRTDTQYF. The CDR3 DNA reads TGTGCCAGCAGCGGCCCGGGACTACGCACAGATACGCAGTATTTT.

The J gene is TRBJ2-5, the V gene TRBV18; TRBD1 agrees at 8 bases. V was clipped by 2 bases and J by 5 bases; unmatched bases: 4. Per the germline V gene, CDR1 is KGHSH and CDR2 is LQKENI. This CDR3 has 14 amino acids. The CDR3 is CASSPDRGAETQYF. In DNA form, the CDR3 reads TGTGCCAGCTCACCAGACAGGGGTGCGGAGACCCAGTACTTC.

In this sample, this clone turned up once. The chain's CDR3 is CASSFRSGQNTEAFF. The CDR3 DNA reads TGTGCCAGCAGCTTTCGATCCGGACAGAACACTGAAGCTTTCTTT. The chain employs TRBV5-5 and TRBJ1-1, with TRBD1 as a possible D gene (5 bases). Between the trimmed V and J ends, which lost 2 bases and 1 base, there was a span of 12 bases. The CDR3 is 15 residues long. CDR1 is SGHKS, CDR2 YYEKEE, per germline (reference sequence).

CDR3 protein: CASTPGQGVETQYF. CDR3 coding DNA: TGTGCCAGTACCCCAGGACAGGGGGTAGAGACCCAGTACTTC. The chain uses TRBV19 and TRBJ2-5; 10 bases fit TRBD1. The V segment lost 7 bases and the J segment 4 bases; nucleotides outside the gene matches: 6. The CDR3 consists of 14 residues. Germline CDR1 is LNHDA and CDR2 is SQIVND (reference sequence).

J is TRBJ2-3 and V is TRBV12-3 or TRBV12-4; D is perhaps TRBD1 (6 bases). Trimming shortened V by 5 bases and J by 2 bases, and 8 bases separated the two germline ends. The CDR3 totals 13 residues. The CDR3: CASSRQDTDTQYF. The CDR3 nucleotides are TGTGCCAGCAGTAGACAGGACACAGATACGCAGTATTTT.

As DNA, the CDR3 is TGTGCCAGCAGTGCTCAAGGGGCGACAGATACGCAGTATTTT. The encoded protein is CASSAQGATDTQYF. The chain links TRBV27 to TRBJ2-3; D may be TRBD1 (5 bases). CDR3 size: 14 residues. Trimming removed 5 bases at V and 3 bases at J, with 12 bases between. In germline, CDR1 is MNHEY, CDR2 SMNVEV (reference sequence).

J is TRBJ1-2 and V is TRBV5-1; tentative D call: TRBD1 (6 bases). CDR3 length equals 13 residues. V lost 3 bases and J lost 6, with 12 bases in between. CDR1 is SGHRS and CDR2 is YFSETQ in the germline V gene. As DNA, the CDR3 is TGCGCCAGCAGCTCGGACAGATTCGATGGCTACACCTTC. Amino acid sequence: CASSSDRFDGYTF.

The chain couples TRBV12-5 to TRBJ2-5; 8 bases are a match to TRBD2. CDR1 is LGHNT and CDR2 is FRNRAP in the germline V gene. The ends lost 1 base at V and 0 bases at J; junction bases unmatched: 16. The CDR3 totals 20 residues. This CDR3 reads CASGLDRSGVAGSNQETQYF. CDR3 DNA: TGTGCTAGTGGTTTGGACCGGAGTGGGGTAGCGGGGAGCAACCAAGAGACCCAGTACTTC.

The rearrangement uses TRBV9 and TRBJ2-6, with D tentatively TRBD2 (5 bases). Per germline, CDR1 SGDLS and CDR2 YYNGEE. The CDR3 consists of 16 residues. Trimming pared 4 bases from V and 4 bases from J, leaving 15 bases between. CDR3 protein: CASSPFARAGANVLTF. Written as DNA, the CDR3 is TGTGCCAGCAGCCCTTTTGCGCGGGCCGGGGCCAACGTCCTGACTTTC. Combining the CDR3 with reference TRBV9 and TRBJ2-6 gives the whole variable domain DSGVTQTPKHLITATGQRVTLRCSPRSGDLSVYWYQQSLDQGLQFLIQYYNGEERAKGNILERFSAQQFPDLHSELNLSSLELGDSALYFCASSPFARAGANVLTFGAGSRLTVL.

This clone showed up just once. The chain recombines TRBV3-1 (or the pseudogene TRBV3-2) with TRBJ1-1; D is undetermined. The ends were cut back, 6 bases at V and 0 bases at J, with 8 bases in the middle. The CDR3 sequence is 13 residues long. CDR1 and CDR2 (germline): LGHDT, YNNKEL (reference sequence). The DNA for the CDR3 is TGTGCCAGCAGTCGACAAGTGAACACTGAAGCTTTCTTT. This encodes CASSRQVNTEAFF.

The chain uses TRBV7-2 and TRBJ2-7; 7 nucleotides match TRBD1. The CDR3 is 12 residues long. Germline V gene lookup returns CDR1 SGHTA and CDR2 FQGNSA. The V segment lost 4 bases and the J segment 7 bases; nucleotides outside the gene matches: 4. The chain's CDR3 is CASSSTGEEQYF. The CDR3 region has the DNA TGTGCCAGCAGCTCTACAGGGGAAGAGCAGTACTTC.

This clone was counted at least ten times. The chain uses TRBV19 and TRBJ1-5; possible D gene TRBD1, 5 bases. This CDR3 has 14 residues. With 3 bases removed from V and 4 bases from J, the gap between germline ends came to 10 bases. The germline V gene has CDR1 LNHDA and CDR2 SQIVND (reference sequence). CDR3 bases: TGTGCCAGTAGTATTATGGGGGGGAATCAGCCCCAGCATTTT. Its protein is CASSIMGGNQPQHF.